The 3 T cell receptor beta chains listed next were all sequenced from one sample in a study of T cells expressing NK-cell markers. TCRdb re-called the 5' RACE reads; every CDR3 protein appears as one record, without DNA. The ten top clones account for about 0.39%, within a sample of more than 250,000 distinct CDR3 sequences. The source material was blood T cells: a sorted CD56 or NKG2C T cell subset, CD4+ or CD8+ T cells, or bulk PBMC T cells (not recorded which). Receptor source: a man younger than 35 in good health.

The J gene is TRBJ2-7, the V gene TRBV28. In germline, CDR1 is MDHEN, CDR2 SYDVKM. The CDR3 length is 13 residues. The CDR3 loop is CASTHRETYEQYF. The variable domain in full, completed from reference TRBV28 and TRBJ2-7, reads DVKVTQSSRYLVKRTGEKVFLECVQDMDHENMFWYRQDPGLGLRLIYFSYDVKMKEKGDIPEGYSVSREKKERFSLILESASTNQTSMYLCASTHRETYEQYFGPGTRLTVT.

This sequence joins TRBV6-1 and TRBJ2-2; TCRdb names TRBD1, which stays unverified in the absence of DNA. This CDR3 spans 16 amino acids. Germline V gives CDR1 MNHNS, CDR2 SASEGT. This chain's CDR3 is CASPPKGPLNTGELFF.

The chain employs TRBV3-1 and TRBJ2-1; TCRdb indicates TRBD1, and absent DNA this call remains unverified. The CDR3 loop spans 13 amino acids. Germline V gene sequence: CDR1 LGHDT, CDR2 YNNKEL (reference sequence). Here the CDR3 reads CASSRQGAVEQFF.